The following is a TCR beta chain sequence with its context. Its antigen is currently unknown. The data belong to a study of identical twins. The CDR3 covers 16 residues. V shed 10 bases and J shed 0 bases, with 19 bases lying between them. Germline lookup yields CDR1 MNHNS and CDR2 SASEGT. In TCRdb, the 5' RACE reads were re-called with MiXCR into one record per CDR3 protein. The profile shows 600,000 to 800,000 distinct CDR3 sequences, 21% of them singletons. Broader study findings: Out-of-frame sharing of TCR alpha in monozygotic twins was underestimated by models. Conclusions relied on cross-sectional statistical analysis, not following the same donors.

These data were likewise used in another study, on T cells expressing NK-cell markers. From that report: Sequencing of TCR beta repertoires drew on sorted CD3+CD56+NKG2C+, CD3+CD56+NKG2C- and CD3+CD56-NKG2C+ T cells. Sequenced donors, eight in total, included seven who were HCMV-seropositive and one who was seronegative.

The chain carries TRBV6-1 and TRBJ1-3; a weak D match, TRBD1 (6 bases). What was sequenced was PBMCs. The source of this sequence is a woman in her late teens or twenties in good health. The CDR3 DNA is TGTGCCACCGAAAAGAGGGGGGGACACTCTGGAAACACCATATATTTT. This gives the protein CATEKRGGHSGNTIYF.